This TCR beta chain is drawn from a study of blood T cell repertoires in COVID-19. Background on the study: Samples of COVID-19 (acute and convalescent) were obtained from the United States, Italy and Spain. T cells, B-cell-depleted T cells, or PBMCs supplied cDNA or gDNA.

The germline CDR1 and CDR2 sequences are SGHAT and FQNNGV. V trimming: 5 bases; J trimming: 2 bases; junction bases outside the gene matches: 9. The CDR3 consists of 18 residues. Profiled with immunoSEQ multiplex PCR; TCRdb holds only in-frame clones, not every one. The sample shows 35,000 to 45,000 clones, approximately 90% of them seen only once. This TCR came from a middle-aged man with active COVID-19. Material: peripheral blood. The V and J genes are TRBV11-2 and TRBJ2-1; 13 nucleotides match TRBD2. CDR3 region: CASSPFSGLAGAYNEQFF. CDR3 DNA: TGTGCCAGCAGCCCGTTTTCCGGACTAGCGGGGGCCTACAATGAGCAGTTCTTC.